A selection of T cell receptor beta chains follows, all from one sample in a study of T-cell memory formation after mild COVID-19. TCRdb re-derived calls from the 5' RACE reads in MiXCR, one entry per CDR3 protein. Of some 300,000 distinct CDR3 sequences in the sample, roughly 19% were seen once. Sequencing used PBMCs or a T cell subset sorted from them (not recorded which). These receptors were taken from a man aged 18 to 30 who had mild COVID-19 (a few samples of this study predate the infection). Cell type and time point are not known. Both conserved end residues are part of each CDR3. The D gene is left open where the match is weak. Expanded clones are given a class, and other clones once, few, many or no size at all.

V gene: TRBV7-2; D gene: TRBD2; clone size: few; J gene: TRBJ2-2; CDR3 DNA: TGTGCCAGCAGCCCCGGGGGGTACCTCGGCGGGGAGCTGTTTTTT; CDR3 protein: CASSPGGYLGGELFF
V gene: TRBV10-3; D gene: TRBD1; clone size: -; J gene: TRBJ2-3; CDR3 DNA: TGTGCCATCATGACAGGGGACACAGATACGCAGTATTTT; CDR3 protein: CAIMTGDTDTQYF
V gene: TRBV29-1; D gene: -; clone size: -; J gene: TRBJ1-2; CDR3 DNA: TGCAGCGTTGAAGACCCGACAGGCTATGGCTACACCTTC; CDR3 protein: CSVEDPTGYGYTF
V gene: TRBV24-1; D gene: TRBD2; clone size: -; J gene: TRBJ2-5; CDR3 DNA: TGTGCCACCAGTGGCCCGACCCTACTAGCGGGGTACCAAGAGACCCAGTACTTC; CDR3 protein: CATSGPTLLAGYQETQYF
V gene: TRBV29-1; D gene: -; clone size: few; J gene: TRBJ2-7; CDR3 DNA: TGCAGCGTTTGGGCCAACTCCTACGAGCAGTACTTC; CDR3 protein: CSVWANSYEQYF
V gene: TRBV4-1; D gene: -; clone size: -; J gene: TRBJ1-1; CDR3 DNA: TGCGCCAGCAGCCCAATCGACGGAGGGCTCACTAAAGCTTTCTTT; CDR3 protein: CASSPIDGGLTKAFF
V gene: TRBV5-1; D gene: -; clone size: -; J gene: TRBJ2-5; CDR3 DNA: TGCGCCAGCAGCTTGACAGGACCCCAAGAGACCCAGTACTTC; CDR3 protein: CASSLTGPQETQYF
V gene: TRBV12-3/TRBV12-4; D gene: -; clone size: -; J gene: TRBJ2-5; CDR3 DNA: TGTGCCAGCAGTTTACACAGGGATGAGACCCAGTACTTC; CDR3 protein: CASSLHRDETQYF
V gene: TRBV20-1; D gene: -; clone size: once; J gene: TRBJ2-2; CDR3 DNA: TGCAGTGCTCGGTCGCGAGCCACCGGGGAGCTGTTTTTT; CDR3 protein: CSARSRATGELFF
V gene: TRBV4-3; D gene: -; clone size: -; J gene: TRBJ2-2; CDR3 DNA: TGCGCCAGCAGCCAAGATATAGACCCCACCGGGGAGCTGTTTTTT; CDR3 protein: CASSQDIDPTGELFF
V gene: TRBV7-2; D gene: -; clone size: -; J gene: TRBJ2-3; CDR3 DNA: TGTGCCAGCAGCGCTAGGGCGGCGTTCTCAGATACGCAGTATTTT; CDR3 protein: CASSARAAFSDTQYF
V gene: TRBV5-1; D gene: -; clone size: few; J gene: TRBJ2-3; CDR3 DNA: TGCGCCAGCCTCGGGGTTACAGATACGCAGTATTTT; CDR3 protein: CASLGVTDTQYF
V gene: TRBV29-1; D gene: TRBD2; clone size: few; J gene: TRBJ2-7; CDR3 DNA: TGCAGCGTTGAAGATCCGGTAGCGGGGTATTACGAGCAGTACTTC; CDR3 protein: CSVEDPVAGYYEQYF
V gene: TRBV9; D gene: -; clone size: -; J gene: TRBJ1-5; CDR3 DNA: TGTGCCAGCAGCGAGGAGGGGGTACCCAATCAGCCCCAGCATTTT; CDR3 protein: CASSEEGVPNQPQHF
V gene: TRBV24-1; D gene: -; clone size: few; J gene: TRBJ1-2; CDR3 DNA: TGTGCCACCAGTGAGCAGAACTATGGCTACACCTTC; CDR3 protein: CATSEQNYGYTF
V gene: TRBV18; D gene: -; clone size: -; J gene: TRBJ1-1; CDR3 DNA: TGTGCCAGCTCACCCCCCACGGGACAATCGAACACTGAAGCTTTCTTT; CDR3 protein: CASSPPTGQSNTEAFF
V gene: TRBV7-9; D gene: -; clone size: -; J gene: TRBJ2-1; CDR3 DNA: TGTGCCAGCAGCCTCTTCGTGGGCAATGAGCAGTTCTTC; CDR3 protein: CASSLFVGNEQFF
V gene: TRBV28; D gene: -; clone size: few; J gene: TRBJ1-5; CDR3 DNA: TGTGCCAGCAGTTTAATGAGAGGGGACGACAATCAGCCCCAGCATTTT; CDR3 protein: CASSLMRGDDNQPQHF
V gene: TRBV19; D gene: -; clone size: -; J gene: TRBJ2-6; CDR3 DNA: TGTGCCAGTAGTATGAGGGCTGGGGCCAACGTCCTGACTTTC; CDR3 protein: CASSMRAGANVLTF
V gene: TRBV6-2/TRBV6-3; D gene: -; clone size: few; J gene: TRBJ2-7; CDR3 DNA: TGTGCCAGCAGTTCACCTGGACAGCCACCCTACGAGCAGTACTTC; CDR3 protein: CASSSPGQPPYEQYF
V gene: TRBV4-2; D gene: TRBD1; clone size: -; J gene: TRBJ2-5; CDR3 DNA: TGTGCCAGCAGCCGCGGGGACAGGGGGAGAGAGACCCAGTACTTC; CDR3 protein: CASSRGDRGRETQYF
V gene: TRBV10-3; D gene: -; clone size: few; J gene: TRBJ2-7; CDR3 DNA: TGTGCCATCAGTGAGCCCCCCCCCCGCCAAGGCGAGCAGTACTTC; CDR3 protein: CAISEPPPRQGEQYF
V gene: TRBV18; D gene: -; clone size: -; J gene: TRBJ1-1; CDR3 DNA: TGTGCCAGCTCACCTCTTCCGAACACTGAAGCTTTCTTT; CDR3 protein: CASSPLPNTEAFF
V gene: TRBV18; D gene: TRBD1; clone size: few; J gene: TRBJ2-7; CDR3 DNA: TGTGCCAGCTCATCACGACAGGGTTTCGACGAGCAGTACTTC; CDR3 protein: CASSSRQGFDEQYF
V gene: TRBV4-2; D gene: TRBD2; clone size: -; J gene: TRBJ2-1; CDR3 DNA: TGTGCCAGCAGCCAAGATCCTGTCCCAAGCGGGGGAGGAAATGAGCAGTTCTTC; CDR3 protein: CASSQDPVPSGGGNEQFF
V gene: TRBV5-1; D gene: TRBD1; clone size: -; J gene: TRBJ1-4; CDR3 DNA: TGCGCCAGCAGCAAGCGACAGGGGGGAGGCGAACTGTTTTTT; CDR3 protein: CASSKRQGGGELFF
V gene: TRBV4-3; D gene: -; clone size: few; J gene: TRBJ1-2; CDR3 DNA: TGCGCCAGCAGCCAAGATCCGGGGGTAGCCTATGGCTACACCTTC; CDR3 protein: CASSQDPGVAYGYTF
V gene: TRBV7-3; D gene: -; clone size: -; J gene: TRBJ2-3; CDR3 DNA: TGTGCCAGCAGCTCCTCGGGGGGCGCCCTAGATACGCAGTATTTT; CDR3 protein: CASSSSGGALDTQYF
V gene: TRBV7-8; D gene: -; clone size: -; J gene: TRBJ2-6; CDR3 DNA: TGTGGTGGTGGACGTGGGGCCAACGTCCTGACTTTC; CDR3 protein: CGGGRGANVLTF
V gene: TRBV2; D gene: TRBD1; clone size: few; J gene: TRBJ2-3; CDR3 DNA: TGTGCCAGCAGCCGAACAGGGGCCCGTACCCTCACAGATACGCAGTATTTT; CDR3 protein: CASSRTGARTLTDTQYF
V gene: TRBV7-9; D gene: -; clone size: -; J gene: TRBJ1-3; CDR3 DNA: TGTGCCAGCAGCTTTGACAGGACGACCTCTGGAAACACCATATATTTT; CDR3 protein: CASSFDRTTSGNTIYF
V gene: TRBV18; D gene: -; clone size: -; J gene: TRBJ2-3; CDR3 DNA: TGTGCCAGATCACCACCGGGAGATACGCAGTATTTT; CDR3 protein: CARSPPGDTQYF
V gene: TRBV5-4; D gene: -; clone size: many; J gene: TRBJ2-7; CDR3 DNA: TGTGCCAGCAGCCCCAGCCCAAGCGACAGTTACGAGCAGTACTTC; CDR3 protein: CASSPSPSDSYEQYF
V gene: TRBV19; D gene: TRBD2; clone size: few; J gene: TRBJ2-7; CDR3 DNA: TGTGCCAGTAGTATGGGAGGGTACGAGCAGTACTTC; CDR3 protein: CASSMGGYEQYF
V gene: TRBV27; D gene: -; clone size: few; J gene: TRBJ1-2; CDR3 DNA: TGTGCCAGCAGGAGAGTCTTAGGGGGTTATGGCTACACCTTC; CDR3 protein: CASRRVLGGYGYTF
V gene: TRBV7-9; D gene: -; clone size: -; J gene: TRBJ2-1; CDR3 DNA: TGTGCCAGCAGCTTGTTTAGGAATGAGCAGTTCTTC; CDR3 protein: CASSLFRNEQFF
V gene: TRBV14; D gene: TRBD1; clone size: few; J gene: TRBJ1-2; CDR3 DNA: TGTGCCAGCAGCCAAGGACAGGGGGATGGCTACACCTTC; CDR3 protein: CASSQGQGDGYTF
V gene: TRBV7-2; D gene: -; clone size: many; J gene: TRBJ2-1; CDR3 DNA: TGTGCCAGCAGCTTAATCGGTGGGGGTCTTCTGAGCTCCTACAATGAGCAGTTCTTC; CDR3 protein: CASSLIGGGLLSSYNEQFF
V gene: TRBV6-5; D gene: -; clone size: few; J gene: TRBJ1-4; CDR3 DNA: TGTGCCAGCAGCCAAACGCAGGGGAATGAAAAACTGTTTTTT; CDR3 protein: CASSQTQGNEKLFF
V gene: TRBV6-1; D gene: -; clone size: few; J gene: TRBJ2-3; CDR3 DNA: TGTGCCAGCATGAGACAGGGCACAGATACGCAGTATTTT; CDR3 protein: CASMRQGTDTQYF
V gene: TRBV29-1; D gene: -; clone size: -; J gene: TRBJ1-1; CDR3 DNA: TGCAGCGGCAGGGACACTGAAGCTTTCTTT; CDR3 protein: CSGRDTEAFF
V gene: TRBV4-1; D gene: -; clone size: -; J gene: TRBJ1-2; CDR3 DNA: TGCGCCAGCAGCCAAGGCGGTAGCCCTAACTATGGCTACACCTTC; CDR3 protein: CASSQGGSPNYGYTF
V gene: TRBV12-5; D gene: -; clone size: few; J gene: TRBJ2-7; CDR3 DNA: TGTGCTAGTGGTTTGGTGGGCAGGACCTACGAGCAGTACTTC; CDR3 protein: CASGLVGRTYEQYF
V gene: TRBV20-1; D gene: TRBD1; clone size: -; J gene: TRBJ1-5; CDR3 DNA: TGCAGTGCTAGGAGAGGTATGGGGACAGGACCCAATCAGCCCCAGCATTTT; CDR3 protein: CSARRGMGTGPNQPQHF
V gene: TRBV28; D gene: TRBD1; clone size: -; J gene: TRBJ2-5; CDR3 DNA: TGTGCCAGCACCCATGGGGTCGACAGGGCCCAAGAGACCCAGTACTTC; CDR3 protein: CASTHGVDRAQETQYF